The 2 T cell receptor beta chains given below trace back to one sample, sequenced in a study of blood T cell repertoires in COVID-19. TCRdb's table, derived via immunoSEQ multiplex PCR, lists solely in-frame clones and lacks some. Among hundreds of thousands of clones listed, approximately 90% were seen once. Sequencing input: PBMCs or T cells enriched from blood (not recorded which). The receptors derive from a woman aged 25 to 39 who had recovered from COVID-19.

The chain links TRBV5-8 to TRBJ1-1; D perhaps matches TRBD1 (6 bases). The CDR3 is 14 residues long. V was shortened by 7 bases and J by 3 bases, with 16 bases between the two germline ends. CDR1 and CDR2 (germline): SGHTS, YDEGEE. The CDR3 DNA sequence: TGTGCCAGCGGTTACAGGGTGGGGGACACTGAAGCTTTCTTT. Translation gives CASGYRVGDTEAFF.

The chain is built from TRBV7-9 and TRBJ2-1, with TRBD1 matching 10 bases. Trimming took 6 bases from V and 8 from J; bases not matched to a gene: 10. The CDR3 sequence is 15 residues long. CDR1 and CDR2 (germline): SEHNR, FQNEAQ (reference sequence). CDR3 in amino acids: CASSPRQGAEYEQFF. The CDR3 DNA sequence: TGTGCCAGCAGTCCGCGACAGGGGGCAGAGTATGAGCAGTTCTTC.